This passage covers 15 T cell receptor beta chains from one sample sequenced in a study of CD8 T cells in Susac syndrome. When the RNA was reverse transcribed, random hexamers were used with an input of roughly 0.5 to 1 ug. Using its own MiXCR run on the immunoSEQ multiplex PCR reads, TCRdb lists one record per CDR3 protein. The table lists 150,000 to 200,000 distinct CDR3 sequences, 92% of them singletons. The source material was CD4+ T cells from PBMCs. Receptors were obtained from a human donor in good health.

Concerning this clonotype itself: A junction end diverges from the germline sequence, so it may reflect a read error. The chain couples TRBV27 to TRBJ2-3; possible D gene TRBD1, 6 bases. This CDR3 is built from 13 residues. Germline assignment: CDR1 MNHEY and CDR2 SMNVEV (reference sequence). CDR3 nucleotides: TGTGCCACCAGTTTTGCTCAGGGGGATACGCAGTATTTT. This translates into CATSFAQGDTQYF.

The chain couples TRBV7-2 to TRBJ2-3, with 7 nucleotides matching TRBD2. J lost 2 bases, V lost 3 bases, and 5 bases had no gene match. CDR1 is SGHTA and CDR2 is FQGNSA in the germline V gene. This CDR3 is 15 amino acids long. CDR3 loop: CASSFQRGDTDTQYF. DNA of the CDR3: TGTGCCAGCAGCTTCCAGCGGGGTGACACAGATACGCAGTATTTT.

CDR3 bases: TGTGCCAGCAGCTTAAGGAGTCCCCTCAGACAGGGGCAACTGTTTTTT. Its translation: CASSLRSPLRQGQLFF. The chain is built from TRBV11-2 and TRBJ1-4; 8 bases fit TRBD1. The V segment lost 2 bases and the J segment 12 bases; nucleotides outside the gene matches: 14. Germline V gene data show CDR1 as SGHAT and CDR2 as FQNNGV. The CDR3 runs 16 residues.

Only a few counts were recorded for this clonotype. The chain's CDR3 is CASSLRPGNQPQHF. As DNA, the CDR3 is TGTGCCAGCAGTTTACGGCCAGGGAATCAGCCCCAGCATTTT. This chain connects TRBV27 to TRBJ1-5, with D maybe TRBD1 (5 bases). Per the germline V gene, CDR1 is MNHEY and CDR2 is SMNVEV (reference sequence). The CDR3 has 14 residues. V lost 2 bases, J lost 4 bases, and 9 bases lay in between.

The V and J genes are TRBV2 and TRBJ1-4; tentative D call: TRBD1 (6 bases). The germline V gene encodes CDR1 SNHLY and CDR2 FYNNEI. The CDR3 extends over 16 amino acids. Trimming took off 2 bases at V and 10 bases at J, with 20 bases between the two ends. CDR3 in amino acids: CASSETLQGAFGKLFF. CDR3 in DNA: TGTGCCAGCAGTGAAACCCTACAGGGTGCTTTCGGAAAACTGTTTTTT. The full variable domain, in which reference TRBV2 and TRBJ1-4 provide the parts outside the CDR3, is EPEVTQTPSHQVTQMGQEVILRCVPISNHLYFYWYRQILGQKVEFLVSFYNNEISEKSEIFDDQFSVERPDGSNFTLKIRSTKLEDSAMYFCASSETLQGAFGKLFFGSGTQLSVL.

The genes are TRBV10-3 and TRBJ2-1; the match to TRBD2 covers 9 bases. V dropped 8 bases and J dropped 9; count of bases not matched to a gene: 8. The CDR3 is 13 residues long. Looked up from germline, CDR1 is ENHRY and CDR2 is SYGVKD. The CDR3 bases are TGTGCCATCGCGGGAGGGCCAGGCGGTGAGCAGTTCTTC. This translates into CAIAGGPGGEQFF.

This chain joins TRBV27 and TRBJ2-7; 8 bases line up with TRBD1. From germline, CDR1 is MNHEY and CDR2 SMNVEV (reference sequence). With V trimmed by 6 bases and J by 5 bases, 12 bases remained unmatched. The length of the CDR3 is 15 residues. CDR3 nucleotides: TGTGCCAGCAGCCAACGGGGGACAGGTAATCACGAGCAGTACTTC. Protein: CASSQRGTGNHEQYF.

The CDR3 DNA is TGCGCCAGCAGCCAAGTCAGGGGGGCCAAAAACATTCAGTACTTC. Translating gives CASSQVRGAKNIQYF. This sequence joins TRBV4-3 and TRBJ2-4; TRBD1 matches 7 bases. The CDR3 is made up of 15 amino acids. V lost 1 base, J lost 1 base, and 1 base stayed unmatched. The germline V gene encodes CDR1 LGHNA and CDR2 YSLEER.

This rearrangement joins TRBV28 to TRBJ1-4; 9 bases are a match to TRBD1. The CDR3 totals 15 residues. V gave up 5 bases and J gave up 4 bases; unmatched junction bases: 5. Germline V gene data show CDR1 as MDHEN and CDR2 as SYDVKM. The DNA for the CDR3 is TGTGCCAGCAGTGCCCAGACAGGGGGTAATGAAAAACTGTTTTTT. Its translation: CASSAQTGGNEKLFF.

CDR3 DNA: TGTGCCAGCAGAGATGACAGGGGAGGAGAGCAGTACTTC. Its protein product is CASRDDRGGEQYF. The V call is TRBV6-5, the J call TRBJ2-7; 8 nucleotides agree with TRBD1. V trimming: 6 bases; J trimming: 7 bases; junction bases outside the gene matches: 8. Germline CDR1 MNHEY, CDR2 SVGAGI. The CDR3 totals 13 residues.

The chain employs TRBV5-1 and TRBJ2-3; the D gene is possibly TRBD1 (5 bases). The CDR3 totals 13 residues. The germline V gene has CDR1 SGHRS and CDR2 YFSETQ. The germline V and J ends were trimmed by 5 bases and 1 base, with 8 bases remaining between them. The CDR3 loop reads CASRGQGTDTQYF. CDR3 DNA sequence: TGCGCCAGCAGGGGGCAAGGCACAGATACGCAGTATTTT.

This clonotype was observed a single time. The chain couples TRBV20-1 to TRBJ2-7; 7 bases map to TRBD2. Germline V gene sequence: CDR1 DFQATT, CDR2 SNEGSKA (reference sequence). The CDR3 totals 14 residues. V was clipped by 5 bases and J by 0 bases; unmatched bases: 7. The CDR3 DNA is TGCAGTGCTTCGACTAGCAAAAACTCCTACGAGCAGTACTTC. Protein: CSASTSKNSYEQYF.

This chain joins TRBV29-1 and TRBJ1-4; TRBD1 might be the D (6 bases). V lost 2 bases to trimming and J lost 8 bases, with 6 bases between them. This CDR3 comprises 11 residues. Looked up from germline, CDR1 is SQVTM and CDR2 is ANQGSEA. As DNA, the CDR3 is TGCAGCGTTGAACAGGGGGAAAAACTGTTTTTT. Translating it yields CSVEQGEKLFF.

The chain uses TRBV7-2 and TRBJ2-3; D remains unclear. Germline V gene data show CDR1 as SGHTA and CDR2 as FQGNSA. The V end lost 5 bases, the J end lost 8 bases, and 14 bases lay between the germline ends. This CDR3 is built from 13 residues. For the CDR3, the DNA is TGTGCCAGCAGCCAAGCCCCTAGAATTACGCAGTATTTT. Translating gives CASSQAPRITQYF.

This chain uses TRBV9 with TRBJ2-6; D gene ambiguous. V was trimmed by 1 base and J by 2 bases, leaving 7 bases between them. Germline V gives CDR1 SGDLS, CDR2 YYNGEE. This CDR3 is 15 amino acids long. The CDR3 coding sequence is TGTGCCAGCAGCGTATTCAGAACTGGGGCCAACGTCCTGACTTTC. Translated: CASSVFRTGANVLTF.